This T cell receptor beta chain was sequenced during a study of naive and memory T cell subsets. A UMI-containing oligonucleotide was joined by 3' ligation to the TCR cDNA template. Amplification of ligated cDNA took four PCR rounds with SP2 and nested alpha and beta constant primers. Blood and skin TCR RNA was reverse transcribed with alpha and beta constant primers. TCRdb recomputed calls from the UMI-ligation and nested PCR reads with MiXCR, one row per CDR3 protein. The sample yields some 25,000 distinct CDR3 sequences, roughly 5.2% seen once. Germline V gene data show CDR1 as LGHNA and CDR2 as YSLEER. The CDR3 sequence is 15 residues long. Deletions cut 4 bases from V and 5 bases from J, with 15 bases between. This clonotype was detected ten times or more.

Input material: blood. This chain connects TRBV4-3 to TRBJ2-1; no clear D gene. This receptor was taken from an adult in good health. CDR3 nucleotides: TGCGCCAGCAGCCTAACCGAAGCGCCAAACAATGAGCAGTTCTTC. It is translated as CASSLTEAPNNEQFF.